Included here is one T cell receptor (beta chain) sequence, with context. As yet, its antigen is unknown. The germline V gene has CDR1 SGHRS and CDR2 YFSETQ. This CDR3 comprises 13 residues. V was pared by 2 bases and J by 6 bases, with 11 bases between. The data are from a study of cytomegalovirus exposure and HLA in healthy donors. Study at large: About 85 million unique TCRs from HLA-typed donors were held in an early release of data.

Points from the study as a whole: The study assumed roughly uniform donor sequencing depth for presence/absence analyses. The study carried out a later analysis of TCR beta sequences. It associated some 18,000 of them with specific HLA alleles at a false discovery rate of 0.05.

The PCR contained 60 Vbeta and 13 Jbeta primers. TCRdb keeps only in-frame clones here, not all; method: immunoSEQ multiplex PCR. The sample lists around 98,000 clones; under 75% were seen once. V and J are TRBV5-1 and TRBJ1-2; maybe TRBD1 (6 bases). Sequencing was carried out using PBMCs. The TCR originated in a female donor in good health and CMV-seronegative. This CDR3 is CASSLASGDGYTF. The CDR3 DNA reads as TGCGCCAGCAGCTTAGCTTCAGGGGATGGCTACACCTTC.